The 28 T cell receptor beta chains reported below all come from one sample, sequenced in a study of PD-1 blockade in classical Hodgkin lymphoma. Clones were sequenced by immunoSEQ multiplex PCR, and TCRdb holds only the in-frame ones, with some missing. The table shows approximately 13,000 clones, with around three quarters occurring only once. Exposure to brentuximab vedotin varied, and each patient had relapsed following autologous stem cell transplantation. The specimen comprised peripheral blood mononuclear cells (PBMCs), sampled at baseline. All receptors come from a human donor with classical Hodgkin lymphoma.

The sample holds a few counts of this clone. The chain couples TRBV12-5 to TRBJ2-4; no firm D call. The CDR3 has 20 residues. V was cut by 3 bases and J by 0 bases, with 24 bases left in between. The V gene's germline CDR1 is LGHNT and CDR2 FRNRAP. The CDR3 DNA sequence: TGTGCTAGTGGTTTCGACCCCCTATCCATTACGTCAATAGCCAAAAACATTCAGTACTTC. Its protein product is CASGFDPLSITSIAKNIQYF.

V is TRBV28 and J is TRBJ2-7; TRBD2 aligns across 15 bases. V shed 5 bases, J shed 4 bases, and the junction held 6 bases outside the gene matches. CDR1 is MDHEN and CDR2 is SYDVKM in the germline V gene. The CDR3 extends over 16 amino acids. In DNA, the CDR3 is TGTGCCAGCAGTCCCCCGGGACTAGCGGGGGGTTACGAGCAGTACGTC. This codes for CASSPPGLAGGYEQYV.

This sequence joins TRBV6-5 and TRBJ2-7; D gene uncertain. CDR1 is MNHEY and CDR2 is SVGAGI in the germline V gene. The ends were cut back, 4 bases at V and 3 bases at J, with 4 bases in the middle. CDR3 length equals 11 residues. In DNA form, the CDR3 reads TGTGCCAGCAGTTTTCGCTACGAGCAGTACTTC. Its protein product is CASSFRYEQYF.

The chain joins TRBV6-5 to TRBJ2-2, with TRBD2 as a possible D gene (6 bases). This CDR3 region has 16 residues. Trimming cost V 3 bases and J 7 bases, with 18 bases left between them. The germline V gene encodes CDR1 MNHEY and CDR2 SVGAGI. As DNA, the CDR3 is TGTGCCAGCAGTTATTTGGGGACGGGACTGGTCGGGGAGCTGTTTTTT. It codes for CASSYLGTGLVGELFF.

The rearrangement uses TRBV27 and TRBJ2-7, with 8 bases matching TRBD2. V lost 5 bases, J lost 4 bases, and 10 bases stayed unmatched. CDR3 length equals 15 residues. Germline V gene sequence: CDR1 MNHEY, CDR2 SMNVEV (reference sequence). The CDR3 nucleotides read TGTGCCAGCAGTCCCCTCTTAGCGGGAAATTACGAGCAGTACTTC. Translated, it gives CASSPLLAGNYEQYF.

There are a few counts of this clone. The rearrangement joins TRBV18 to TRBJ1-2; 11 nucleotides line up with TRBD1. Trimming removed 3 bases from V and 8 bases from J; junction bases left unmatched: 2. Germline CDR1 is KGHSH and CDR2 is LQKENI. The CDR3 is 13 residues long. The CDR3 nucleotides are TGTGCCAGCTCACCGGACAGGGGGCAAGGCTACACCTTC. It is translated as CASSPDRGQGYTF.

This chain links TRBV29-1 with TRBJ2-1; 9 nucleotides agree with TRBD2. The CDR3 has 13 residues. V was pared by 2 bases and J by 6 bases, with 2 bases of the junction left unmatched. Germline loops: CDR1 SQVTM, CDR2 ANQGSEA. The CDR3 sequence is CSVEPGLANEQFF. CDR3 DNA: TGCAGCGTTGAACCGGGACTAGCCAATGAGCAGTTCTTC.

V is TRBV7-2 and J is TRBJ2-6; no reliable D call. This CDR3 comprises 16 residues. The V end lost 6 bases, the J end lost 1 base, and 13 bases lay between the germline ends. The germline CDR1 and CDR2 sequences are SGHTA and FQGNSA. The CDR3 spells CASSTKGVSGANVLTF. The CDR3 bases are TGTGCCAGCAGTACAAAGGGCGTTTCTGGGGCCAACGTCCTGACTTTC. Full variable domain (missing parts from reference TRBV7-2 and TRBJ2-6): GAGVSQSPSNKVTEKGKDVELRCDPISGHTALYWYRQSLGQGLEFLIYFQGNSAPDKSGLPSDRFSAERTGGSVSTLTIQRTQQEDSAVYLCASSTKGVSGANVLTFGAGSRLTVL.

The chain employs TRBV19 and TRBJ2-1, with 8 positions matching TRBD1. With V trimmed by 3 bases and J by 9 bases, 10 bases remained unmatched. Germline V CDR1 and CDR2: LNHDA, SQIVND (reference sequence). CDR3 length: 15 residues. The CDR3 DNA is TGTGCCAGTAGTATTTCTCTTGGACAGGGCAGTGAGCAGTTCTTC. Amino acid sequence: CASSISLGQGSEQFF.

This clone came up once. Distinct nucleotide sequences in the sample also encode this CDR3. The rearrangement links TRBV10-3 to TRBJ1-1, with unresolved D. This CDR3 comprises 17 residues. V was pared by 2 bases and J by 0 bases, with 16 bases between. In germline, CDR1 is ENHRY, CDR2 SYGVKD. In DNA, the CDR3 is TGTGCCATCAGTGAGGTGTGGGTCAGCCTTATGAACACTGAAGCTTTCTTT. It specifies CAISEVWVSLMNTEAFF.

The gene calls are TRBV19 and TRBJ1-6; 7 positions agree with TRBD1. Germline-derived CDR1 and CDR2 are LNHDA and SQIVND (reference sequence). The V segment lost 5 bases and the J segment 9 bases; nucleotides outside the gene matches: 7. The CDR3 runs to 14 residues. The CDR3 DNA follows: TGTGCCAGTAGTGACGGACAGGTTGGTTCACCCCTCCACTTT. It is translated as CASSDGQVGSPLHF.

The chain couples TRBV4-1 to TRBJ2-3, with D uncertain. The CDR3 spans 15 residues. The germline V gene encodes CDR1 MGHRA and CDR2 YSYEKL. V was shortened by 0 bases and J by 2 bases, with 9 bases between the two germline ends. CDR3 amino acids: CASSQDARNTDTQYF. As DNA, the CDR3 is TGCGCCAGCAGCCAAGATGCCCGTAACACAGATACGCAGTATTTT.

The J gene is TRBJ1-1, the V gene TRBV19; D unclear. Germline V gives CDR1 LNHDA, CDR2 SQIVND (reference sequence). The CDR3 totals 13 residues. V lost 3 bases to trimming and J lost 1 base, with 6 bases between them. The CDR3 is CASSIVANTEAFF. Here the CDR3 DNA reads TGTGCCAGTAGTATCGTGGCGAACACTGAAGCTTTCTTT.

This sequence joins TRBV7-2 and TRBJ1-5; D not resolved. CDR1 and CDR2 (germline): SGHTA, FQGNSA. The CDR3 loop spans 13 amino acids. V shed 5 bases and J shed 6 bases, with 11 bases lying between them. CDR3 DNA sequence: TGTGCCAGCAGCGTGAGGTCGGGTCAGCCCCAGCATTTT. It encodes CASSVRSGQPQHF.

This rearrangement joins TRBV11-2 to TRBJ1-4; no reliable D call. CDR3 length equals 15 residues. Trimming stripped 1 base from V and 6 bases from J, with 12 bases between. Germline V gene data show CDR1 as SGHAT and CDR2 as FQNNGV. The CDR3 protein is CASSLGFLGDEKLFF. For the CDR3, the DNA is TGTGCCAGCAGCTTAGGCTTTCTTGGGGATGAAAAACTGTTTTTT.

The J gene is TRBJ2-7, the V gene TRBV6-1; TRBD1 agrees at 8 bases. Germline CDR1 MNHNS, CDR2 SASEGT. Trimming cost V 8 bases and J 3 bases; bases outside gene matches: 9. The CDR3 extends over 14 amino acids. The DNA for the CDR3 is TGTGCCAGCGCGCCCGGGACAGGTGGCTACGAGCAGTACTTC. Encoded protein: CASAPGTGGYEQYF.

This clone was counted between two and nine times. The chain carries TRBV2 and TRBJ2-7; 7 nucleotides agree with TRBD1. This CDR3 has 15 amino acids. Per germline, CDR1 SNHLY and CDR2 FYNNEI. V was pared by 8 bases and J by 6 bases, with 16 bases of the junction left unmatched. CDR3: CASCSRQGGFSEQYV. The CDR3 coding sequence is TGTGCCAGCTGTAGCCGACAGGGTGGTTTTTCCGAGCAGTACGTC.

The chain links TRBV4-3 to TRBJ2-7; TRBD2 matches at 9 bases. Germline V lookup: CDR1 LGHNA, CDR2 YSLEER. V lost 2 bases to trimming and J lost 5 bases; unmatched junction nucleotides: 10. CDR3 length: 16 residues. The CDR3 region is CASSQKPGLASDEQYF. CDR3 nucleotides: TGCGCCAGCAGCCAAAAACCGGGACTAGCTTCCGACGAGCAGTACTTC.

V is TRBV10-3 and J is TRBJ2-3, with D possibly matching TRBD2 (7 bases). V dropped 1 base and J dropped 4 bases, with 21 bases sitting between them. The CDR3 runs to 18 residues. Looked up from germline, CDR1 is ENHRY and CDR2 is SYGVKD. CDR3: CAISEFFWWGGGADTQYF. As DNA, the CDR3 is TGTGCCATCAGTGAGTTTTTTTGGTGGGGGGGCGGCGCAGATACGCAGTATTTT.

The chain uses TRBV19 and TRBJ1-5; no definite D call. This CDR3 is 16 amino acids long. In germline, CDR1 is LNHDA, CDR2 SQIVND (reference sequence). Trimming removed 1 base at V and 6 bases at J, with 16 bases between. The CDR3 coding sequence is TGTGCCAGTAGTATAGGGTCGGGGAGGGATCGTCAGCCCCAGCATTTT. Translating it yields CASSIGSGRDRQPQHF.

V is TRBV14 and J is TRBJ1-2; no clear D. CDR1 is SGHDN, CDR2 FVKESK, per germline. V was clipped by 4 bases and J by 4 bases, with 16 bases between them. The CDR3 extends over 15 amino acids. The CDR3 nucleotides read TGTGCCAGCAGCCCCTTCGTGGCAGGCACCTATGGCTACACCTTC. Amino acids: CASSPFVAGTYGYTF.

This chain connects TRBV4-1 to TRBJ1-3; D unresolved. Germline CDR1 and CDR2: MGHRA and YSYEKL. The CDR3 is 18 residues long. Trimming took off 0 bases at V and 5 bases at J, with 20 bases between the two ends. The CDR3 nucleotides are TGCGCCAGCAGCCAAGATTTAGTGAGGGAGCTGGGTAGAAACACCATATATTTT. It is translated as CASSQDLVRELGRNTIYF.

V gene TRBV4-1 combines with J gene TRBJ2-2; 7 bases match TRBD1. V lost 0 bases to trimming and J lost 1 base; unmatched junction nucleotides: 5. CDR3 size: 17 residues. Germline V gene lookup returns CDR1 MGHRA and CDR2 YSYEKL. The CDR3 bases are TGCGCCAGCAGCCAAGAAGTTGGGACAGTGAACACCGGGGAGCTGTTTTTT. Translated, it gives CASSQEVGTVNTGELFF.

This clone was counted a single time. The rearrangement joins TRBV5-4 to TRBJ2-3, with 9 bases matching TRBD1. CDR1 SGHNT and CDR2 YYREEE come from the germline V gene (reference sequence). This CDR3 has 16 amino acids. The V and J ends lost 4 bases and 3 bases, in that order; junction bases with no gene match: 9. Here the CDR3 DNA reads TGTGCCAGCAGCACCCCAACAGGGGGCCGGACAGATACGCAGTATTTT. Protein product: CASSTPTGGRTDTQYF.

The rearrangement joins TRBV7-9 to TRBJ1-5; D may be TRBD1 (5 bases). The germline V and J ends were trimmed by 3 bases and 0 bases, with 12 bases remaining between them. Per the germline V gene, CDR1 is SEHNR and CDR2 is FQNEAQ (reference sequence). There are 16 residues in the CDR3. CDR3 protein: CASSFGAAYSNQPQHF. CDR3 in DNA: TGTGCCAGCAGCTTTGGGGCCGCTTATAGCAATCAGCCCCAGCATTTT.

The chain recombines TRBV4-3 with TRBJ2-7; tentatively, D is TRBD2 (5 bases). This CDR3 is 12 amino acids long. The germline V gene has CDR1 LGHNA and CDR2 YSLEER. The ends were cut back, 1 base at V and 4 bases at J, with 5 bases in the middle. The CDR3: CASSQGGYEQYF. CDR3 coding DNA: TGCGCCAGCAGCCAAGGAGGGTACGAGCAGTACTTC.

This clone has only one observation. The gene calls are TRBV4-1 and TRBJ2-4, with 15 bases aligning to TRBD2. CDR3 length: 22 amino acids. Germline V gene data show CDR1 as MGHRA and CDR2 as YSYEKL. After removal of 3 bases from V and 2 bases from J, the junction contained 17 bases not matched to a gene. Here the CDR3 DNA reads TGCGCCAGCAGCCAGGGAAATTTGCGGACTAGCGGGGGGGCCGTCCCCAAAAACATTCAGTACTTC. Its translation is CASSQGNLRTSGGAVPKNIQYF.

This clone was observed a handful of times. The junction and the germline gene differ at one end; a read error may be behind it. The genes are TRBV6-6 and TRBJ1-2, with TRBD1 identical over 7 bases. The V gene's germline CDR1 is MNHNY and CDR2 SVGAGI (reference sequence). The CDR3 contains 12 residues. DNA for the CDR3: TGTGCCAGCAGAGGGTCAGACAGGGAACAAGCCTTC. This codes for CASRGSDREQAF.